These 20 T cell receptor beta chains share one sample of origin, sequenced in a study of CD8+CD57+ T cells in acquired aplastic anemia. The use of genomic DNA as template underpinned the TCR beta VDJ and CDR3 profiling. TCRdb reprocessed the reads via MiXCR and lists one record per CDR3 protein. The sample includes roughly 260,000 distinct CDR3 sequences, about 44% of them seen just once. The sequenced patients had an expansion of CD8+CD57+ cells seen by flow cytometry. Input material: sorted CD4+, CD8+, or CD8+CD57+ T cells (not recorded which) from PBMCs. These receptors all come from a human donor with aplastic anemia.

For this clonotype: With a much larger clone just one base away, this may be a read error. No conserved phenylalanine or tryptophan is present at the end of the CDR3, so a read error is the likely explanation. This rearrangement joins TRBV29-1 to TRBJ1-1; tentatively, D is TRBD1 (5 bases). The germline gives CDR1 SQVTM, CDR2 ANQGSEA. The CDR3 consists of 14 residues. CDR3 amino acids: CGVGRATRGTEAFS. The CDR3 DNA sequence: TGCGGCGTGGGTCGGGCTACGAGGGGCACTGAAGCTTTCTCT.

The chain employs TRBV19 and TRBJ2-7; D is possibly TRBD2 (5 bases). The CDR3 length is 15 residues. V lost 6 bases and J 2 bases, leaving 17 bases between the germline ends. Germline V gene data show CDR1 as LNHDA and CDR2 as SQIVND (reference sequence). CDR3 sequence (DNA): TGTGCCAGTAGCGCGGGCGGTAAGTTGACCTACGAGCAGTACTTC. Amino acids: CASSAGGKLTYEQYF.

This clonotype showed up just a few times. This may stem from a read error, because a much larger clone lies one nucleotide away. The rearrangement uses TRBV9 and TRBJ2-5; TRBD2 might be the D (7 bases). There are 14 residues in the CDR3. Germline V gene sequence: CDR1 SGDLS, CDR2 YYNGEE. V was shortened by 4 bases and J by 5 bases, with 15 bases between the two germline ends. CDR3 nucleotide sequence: TGTGCCAGCAGCAGGGCGGGGGCTGGGGAGACCCAGTACTTC. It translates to CASSRAGAGETQYF.

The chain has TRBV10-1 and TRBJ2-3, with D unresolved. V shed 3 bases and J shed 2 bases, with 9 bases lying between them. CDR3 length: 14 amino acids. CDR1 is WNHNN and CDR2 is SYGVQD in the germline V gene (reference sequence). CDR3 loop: CASSEGSATDTQYF. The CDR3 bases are TGCGCCAGCAGTGAAGGATCGGCCACAGATACGCAGTATTTT.

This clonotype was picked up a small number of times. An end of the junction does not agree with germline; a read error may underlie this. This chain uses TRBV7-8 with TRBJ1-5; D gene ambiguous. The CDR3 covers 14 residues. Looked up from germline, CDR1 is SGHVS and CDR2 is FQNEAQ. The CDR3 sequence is CAGSFWGSTQPQHF. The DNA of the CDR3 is TGTGCCGGCAGCTTTTGGGGAAGCACTCAGCCCCAGCATTTT. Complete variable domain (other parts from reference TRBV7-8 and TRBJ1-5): GAGVSQSPRYKVAKRGQDVALRCDPISGHVSLFWYQQALGQGPEFLTYFQNEAQLDKSGLPSDRFFAERPEGSVSTLKIQRTQQEDSAVYLCAGSFWGSTQPQHFGDGTRLSIL.

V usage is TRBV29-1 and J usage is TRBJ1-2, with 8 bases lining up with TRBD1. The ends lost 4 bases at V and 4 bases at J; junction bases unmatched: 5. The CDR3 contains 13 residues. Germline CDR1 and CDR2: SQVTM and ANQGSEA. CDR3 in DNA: TGCAGCGTTGCAGGGGGCACCATCTATGGCTACACCTTC. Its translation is CSVAGGTIYGYTF.

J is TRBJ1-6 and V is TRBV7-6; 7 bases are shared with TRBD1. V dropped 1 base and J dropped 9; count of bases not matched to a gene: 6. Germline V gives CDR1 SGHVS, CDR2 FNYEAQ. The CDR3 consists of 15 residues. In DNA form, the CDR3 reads TGTGCCAGCAGCTTAGTCCCAGGGGGTAGTTCACCCCTCCACTTT. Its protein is CASSLVPGGSSPLHF.

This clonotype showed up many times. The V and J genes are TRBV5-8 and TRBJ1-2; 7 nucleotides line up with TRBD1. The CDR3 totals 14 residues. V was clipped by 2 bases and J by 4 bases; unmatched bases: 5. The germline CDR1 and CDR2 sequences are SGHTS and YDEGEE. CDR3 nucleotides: TGTGCCAGCAGCTTAAAGACAGGGCTCTATGGCTACACCTTC. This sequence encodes CASSLKTGLYGYTF.

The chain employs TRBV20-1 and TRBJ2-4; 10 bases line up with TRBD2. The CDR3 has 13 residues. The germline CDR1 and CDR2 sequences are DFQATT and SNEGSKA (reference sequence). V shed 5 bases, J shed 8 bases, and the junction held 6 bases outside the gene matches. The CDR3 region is CSAGPSGSDIQYF. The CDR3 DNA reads TGCAGTGCTGGCCCTAGCGGGAGTGACATTCAGTACTTC.

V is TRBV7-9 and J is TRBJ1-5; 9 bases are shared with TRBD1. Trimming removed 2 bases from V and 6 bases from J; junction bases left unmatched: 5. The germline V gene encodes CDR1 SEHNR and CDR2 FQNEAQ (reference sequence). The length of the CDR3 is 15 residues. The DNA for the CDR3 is TGTGCCAGCAGCTTACTACAGGGGGCGGGTCAGCCCCAGCATTTT. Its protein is CASSLLQGAGQPQHF. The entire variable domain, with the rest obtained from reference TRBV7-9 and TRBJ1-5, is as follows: DTGVSQNPRHKITKRGQNVTFRCDPISEHNRLYWYRQTLGQGPEFLTYFQNEAQLEKSRLLSDRFSAERPKGSFSTLEIQRTEQGDSAMYLCASSLLQGAGQPQHFGDGTRLSIL.

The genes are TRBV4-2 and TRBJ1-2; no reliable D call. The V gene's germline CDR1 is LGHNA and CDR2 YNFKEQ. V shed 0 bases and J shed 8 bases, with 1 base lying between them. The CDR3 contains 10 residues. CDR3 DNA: TGTGCCAGCAGCCAAGAGGGCTACACCTTC. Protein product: CASSQEGYTF.

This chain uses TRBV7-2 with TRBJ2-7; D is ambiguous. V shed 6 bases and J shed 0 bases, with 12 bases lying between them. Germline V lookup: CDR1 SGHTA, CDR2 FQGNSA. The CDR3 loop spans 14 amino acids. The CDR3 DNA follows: TGTGCCAGCAGTCATTGGGTGAACTCCTACGAGCAGTACTTC. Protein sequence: CASSHWVNSYEQYF. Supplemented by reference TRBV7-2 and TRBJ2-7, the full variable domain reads GAGVSQSPSNKVTEKGKDVELRCDPISGHTALYWYRQSLGQGLEFLIYFQGNSAPDKSGLPSDRFSAERTGGSVSTLTIQRTQQEDSAVYLCASSHWVNSYEQYFGPGTRLTVT.

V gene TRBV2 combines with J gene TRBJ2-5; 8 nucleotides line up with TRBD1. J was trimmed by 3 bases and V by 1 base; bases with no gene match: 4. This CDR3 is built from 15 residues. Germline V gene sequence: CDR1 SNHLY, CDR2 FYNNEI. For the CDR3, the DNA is TGTGCCAGCAGTGAAGACAGGGGGATTGAAGAGACCCAGTACTTC. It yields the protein CASSEDRGIEETQYF.

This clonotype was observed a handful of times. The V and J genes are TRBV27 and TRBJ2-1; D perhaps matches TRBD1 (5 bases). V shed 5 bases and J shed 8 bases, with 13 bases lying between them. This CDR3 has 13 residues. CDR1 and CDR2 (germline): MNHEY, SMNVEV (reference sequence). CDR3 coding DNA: TGTGCCAGCAGTCCAAATACAGGCGATGAGCAGTTCTTC. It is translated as CASSPNTGDEQFF.

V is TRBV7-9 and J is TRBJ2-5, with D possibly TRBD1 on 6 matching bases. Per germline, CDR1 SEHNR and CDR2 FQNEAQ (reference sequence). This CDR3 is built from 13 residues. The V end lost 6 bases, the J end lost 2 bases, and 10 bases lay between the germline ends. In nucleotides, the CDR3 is TGTGCCAGCAGTCAGACAGGTCAAGAGACCCAGTACTTC. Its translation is CASSQTGQETQYF.

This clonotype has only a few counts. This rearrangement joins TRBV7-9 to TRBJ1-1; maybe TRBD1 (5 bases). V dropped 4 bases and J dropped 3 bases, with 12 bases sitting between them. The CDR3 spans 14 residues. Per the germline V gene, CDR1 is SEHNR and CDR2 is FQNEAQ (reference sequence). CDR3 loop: CASSSHGADTEAFF. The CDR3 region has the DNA TGTGCCAGCAGCTCCCACGGGGCGGACACTGAAGCTTTCTTT.

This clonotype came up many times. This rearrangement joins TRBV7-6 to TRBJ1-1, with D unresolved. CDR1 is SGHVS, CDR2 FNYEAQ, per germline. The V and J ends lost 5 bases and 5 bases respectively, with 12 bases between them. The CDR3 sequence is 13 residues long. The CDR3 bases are TGTGCCAGCAGCCTAGGGCTTGGAACTGAAGCTTTCTTT. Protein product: CASSLGLGTEAFF.

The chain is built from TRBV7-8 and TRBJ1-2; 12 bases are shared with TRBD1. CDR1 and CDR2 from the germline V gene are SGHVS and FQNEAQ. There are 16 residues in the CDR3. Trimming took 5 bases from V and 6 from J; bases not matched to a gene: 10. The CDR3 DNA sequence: TGTGCCAGCAGCAAACACCGGGACAGGGGGCTTGATGGCTACACCTTC. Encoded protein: CASSKHRDRGLDGYTF.

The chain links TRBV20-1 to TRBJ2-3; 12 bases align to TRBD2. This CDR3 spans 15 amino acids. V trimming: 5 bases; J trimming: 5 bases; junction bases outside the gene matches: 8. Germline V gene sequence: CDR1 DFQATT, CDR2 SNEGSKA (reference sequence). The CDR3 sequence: CSAPASGGAKDTQYF. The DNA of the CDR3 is TGCAGTGCTCCCGCTAGCGGGGGGGCGAAAGATACGCAGTATTTT.

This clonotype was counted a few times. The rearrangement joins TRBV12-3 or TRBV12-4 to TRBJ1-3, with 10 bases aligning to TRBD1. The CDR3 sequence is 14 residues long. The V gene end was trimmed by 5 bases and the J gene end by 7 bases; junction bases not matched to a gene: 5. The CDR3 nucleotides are TGTGCCAGCAGTGCCGGGACAGGGGTGAACACCATATATTTT. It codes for CASSAGTGVNTIYF.